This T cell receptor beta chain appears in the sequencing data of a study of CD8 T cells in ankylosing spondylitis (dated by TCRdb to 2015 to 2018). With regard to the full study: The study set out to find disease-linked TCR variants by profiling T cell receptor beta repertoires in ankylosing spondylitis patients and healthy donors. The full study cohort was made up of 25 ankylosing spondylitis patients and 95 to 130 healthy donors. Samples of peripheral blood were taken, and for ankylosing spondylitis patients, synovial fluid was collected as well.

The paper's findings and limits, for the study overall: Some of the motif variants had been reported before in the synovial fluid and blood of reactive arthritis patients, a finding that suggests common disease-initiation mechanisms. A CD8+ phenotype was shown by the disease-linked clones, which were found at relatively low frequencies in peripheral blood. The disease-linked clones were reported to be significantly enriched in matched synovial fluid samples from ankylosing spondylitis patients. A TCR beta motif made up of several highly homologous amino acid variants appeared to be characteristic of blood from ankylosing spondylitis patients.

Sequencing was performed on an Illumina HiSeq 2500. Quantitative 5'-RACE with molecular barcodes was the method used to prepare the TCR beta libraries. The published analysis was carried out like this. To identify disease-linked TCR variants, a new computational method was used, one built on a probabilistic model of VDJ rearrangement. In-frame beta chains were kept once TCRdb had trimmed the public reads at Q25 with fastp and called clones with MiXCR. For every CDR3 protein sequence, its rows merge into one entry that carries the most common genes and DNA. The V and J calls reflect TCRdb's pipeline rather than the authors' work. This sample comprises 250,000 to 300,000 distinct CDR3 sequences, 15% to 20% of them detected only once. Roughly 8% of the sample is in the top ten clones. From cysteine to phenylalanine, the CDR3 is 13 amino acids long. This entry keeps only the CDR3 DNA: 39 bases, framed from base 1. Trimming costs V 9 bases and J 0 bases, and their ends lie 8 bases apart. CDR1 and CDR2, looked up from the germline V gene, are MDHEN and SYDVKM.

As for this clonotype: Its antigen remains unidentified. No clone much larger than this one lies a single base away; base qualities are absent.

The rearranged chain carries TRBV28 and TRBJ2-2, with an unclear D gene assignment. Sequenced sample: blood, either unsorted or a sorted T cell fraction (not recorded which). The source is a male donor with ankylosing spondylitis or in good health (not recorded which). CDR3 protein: CASQAPNTGELFF. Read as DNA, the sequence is TGTGCCAGTCAGGCTCCGAACACCGGGGAGCTGTTTTTT.